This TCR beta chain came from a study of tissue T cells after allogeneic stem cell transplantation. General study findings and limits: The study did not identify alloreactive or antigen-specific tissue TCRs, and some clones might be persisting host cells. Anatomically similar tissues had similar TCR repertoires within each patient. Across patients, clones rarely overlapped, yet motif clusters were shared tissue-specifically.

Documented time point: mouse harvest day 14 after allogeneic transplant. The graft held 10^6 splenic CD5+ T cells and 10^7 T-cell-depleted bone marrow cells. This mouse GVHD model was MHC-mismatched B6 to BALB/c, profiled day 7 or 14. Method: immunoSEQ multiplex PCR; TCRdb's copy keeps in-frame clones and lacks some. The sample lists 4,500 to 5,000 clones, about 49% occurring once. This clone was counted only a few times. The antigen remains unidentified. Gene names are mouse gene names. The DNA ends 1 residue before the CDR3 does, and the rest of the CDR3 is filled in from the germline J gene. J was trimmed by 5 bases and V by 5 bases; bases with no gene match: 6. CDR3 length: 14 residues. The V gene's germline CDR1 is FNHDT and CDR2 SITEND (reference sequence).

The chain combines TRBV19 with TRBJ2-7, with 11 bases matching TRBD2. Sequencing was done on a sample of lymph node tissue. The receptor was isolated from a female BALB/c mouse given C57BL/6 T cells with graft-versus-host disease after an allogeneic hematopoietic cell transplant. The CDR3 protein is CASSLGLGGDEQYF. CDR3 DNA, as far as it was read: TGTGCCAGCAGCCTCGGACTGGGGGGAGATGAACAGTAC.